This is a list of T cell receptor beta chains from one sample in a study of CD8+ T cells in alopecia areata. The data were produced by immunoSEQ multiplex PCR, yet TCRdb's version contains in-frame clones alone and is incomplete. The table includes under 200,000 clones, 55% to 75% detected once. Sequencing used CD4+ T cells sorted from blood, obtained at week 24, from a patient treated with tofacitinib. These receptors all stem from a human donor with alopecia areata. The CDR3 runs from the conserved cysteine through the conserved F or W. A D gene is named only where the DNA matches it firmly. Size tells how often a clone was seen (once, few, many) or the class of an expanded clone, and some rows leave it out.

j_call d_call v_call clone_size cdr3_aa cdr3_nt
TRBJ2-7 TRBD2 TRBV10-1 . CASSYSGGEQYF TGCGCCAGCAGTTATAGCGGGGGCGAGCAGTACTTC
TRBJ1-3 . TRBV30 . CAWGTLSGNTIYF TGTGCCTGGGGTACCCTCTCTGGAAACACCATATATTTT
TRBJ1-1 TRBD1 TRBV5-1 . CASSLATGGRNTEAFF TGCGCCAGCAGCTTGGCGACAGGGGGGAGGAACACTGAAGCTTTCTTT
TRBJ2-7 . TRBV10-2 . CASTEKLGGEQYF TGCGCCAGCACCGAGAAGTTGGGAGGCGAGCAGTACTTC
TRBJ2-1 TRBD1 TRBV7-3 . CASSPGGGMGGHEQFF TGTGCCAGCAGCCCAGGGGGCGGTATGGGTGGACATGAGCAGTTCTTC
TRBJ2-1 . TRBV18 . CASSPIRGASSYNEQFF TGTGCCAGCTCACCAATCCGGGGGGCAAGCTCCTACAATGAGCAGTTCTTC
TRBJ2-7 . TRBV4-1 once CASSQVDLYEQYF TGCGCCAGCAGCCAAGTGGACCTCTACGAGCAGTACTTC
TRBJ1-4 . TRBV2 . CASSESGTEEKLFF TGTGCCAGCAGTGAAAGTGGGACCGAGGAAAAACTGTTTTTT
TRBJ2-7 . TRBV27 . CASSLKGHVSYEQYF TGTGCCAGCAGTTTGAAAGGTCATGTCTCCTACGAGCAGTACTTC
TRBJ2-2 TRBD1 TRBV29-1 few CSVDRGGELFF TGCAGCGTCGACAGGGGCGGGGAGCTGTTTTTT
TRBJ2-7 . TRBV27 . CASSPGTTRFYEQYF TGTGCCAGCAGTCCCGGGACAACCAGATTTTACGAGCAGTACTTC
TRBJ2-3 TRBD2 TRBV7-9 . CASSLPSGGSTDTQYF TGTGCCAGCAGCTTACCTAGCGGGGGAAGCACAGATACGCAGTATTTT
TRBJ2-1 . TRBV2 . CASSAQMSSYNEQFF TGTGCCAGCAGTGCGCAGATGAGCTCCTACAATGAGCAGTTCTTC
TRBJ2-1 TRBD1 TRBV7-2 . CASSLGGWGQGLNEQFF TGTGCCAGCAGCTTAGGGGGGTGGGGACAGGGTCTAAATGAGCAGTTCTTC
TRBJ1-5 TRBD1 TRBV29-1 . CSVRDSSRAPQHF TGCAGCGTTCGGGACAGCTCACGTGCGCCCCAGCATTTT
TRBJ1-5 TRBD1 TRBV19 . CASSSSQTGGISNQPQHF TGTGCCAGTAGTTCCTCCCAGACAGGGGGTATAAGCAATCAGCCCCAGCATTTT